Reported below is one T cell receptor beta chain. Antigen: not known. A junction end diverges from the germline sequence, so it may reflect a read error. The record originates from a study of blood T cells in healthy people across ages. Overall study results and limits: No one knew whether donors had CMV, which possibly confounded expanded clonotype changes. Diversity was estimated from one million T cells, and these estimates were considered underestimates.

The use of a sample-barcoded 5' primer and a J-beta primer mix characterized a second PCR of about 7 to 12 cycles. TCRdb re-analysed the 5' RACE reads in MiXCR, keeping a single row per CDR3 protein. This sample carries 550,000 to 750,000 distinct CDR3 sequences, under 25% of them seen once, and the ten largest clones take roughly 3.9%. Germline CDR1 is ENHRY and CDR2 is SYGVKD. The CDR3 runs to 12 residues. This chain links TRBV10-3 with TRBJ2-5; D assignment may be TRBD1 or TRBD2 (5 bases each). The sequencing input was blood. This TCR was sampled from a man aged 70 or older in good health. The CDR3 region is CAISRDLETQHF. DNA for the CDR3: TGTGCCATCAGCAGGGACCTAGAGACCCAGCACTTC.